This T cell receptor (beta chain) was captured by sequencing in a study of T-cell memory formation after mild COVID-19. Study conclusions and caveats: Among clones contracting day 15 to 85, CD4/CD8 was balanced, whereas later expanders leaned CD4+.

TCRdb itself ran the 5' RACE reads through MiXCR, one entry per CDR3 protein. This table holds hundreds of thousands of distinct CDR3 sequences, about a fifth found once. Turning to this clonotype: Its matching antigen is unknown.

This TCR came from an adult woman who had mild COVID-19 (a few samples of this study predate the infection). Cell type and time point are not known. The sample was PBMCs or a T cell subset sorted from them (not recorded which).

CDR3 loop: CSAPSDSGNIQYF. DNA of the CDR3: TGCAGTGCTCCATCAGACTCGGGAAACATTCAGTACTTC. The chain links TRBV20-1 to TRBJ2-4; no firm D call. This CDR3 contains 13 residues. Trimming removed 5 bases at V and 6 bases at J, with 14 bases between. CDR1 and CDR2 from the germline V gene are DFQATT and SNEGSKA (reference sequence).